This T cell receptor beta chain is from a study of low-dose radiotherapy and immunotherapy resistance in tumors. Study-wide context: Ipilimumab 1 mg/kg every six weeks, together with nivolumab 240 mg every two weeks, was given intravenously to patients.

Described time point: after trial treatment. Indicated treatment: LDRT plus nivolumab, ipilimumab, low-dose cyclophosphamide and aspirin (RACIN trial). Covering alpha and beta chains, TRAV- and TRBV-specific primers were used for the first-strand cDNA. PCR amplification of the TCRs was performed with Phusion for 20 PCR cycles, and it relied on a constant-region primer together with a V-primer adapter. TCRdb re-analysed the reads in MiXCR, keeping a single row per CDR3 protein. The sample records tens of thousands of distinct CDR3 sequences, less than 65% being singletons. This clonotype occurred a few times. Source: PBMCs, taken after low-dose radiotherapy plus immunotherapy. The origin of this receptor is a male donor with gallbladder cancer.

The chain's CDR3 is CASSRYRGSRTDTQYF. DNA of the CDR3: TGTGCCAGCAGCCGCTACCGTGGTTCGCGCACAGATACGCAGTATTTT. The chain combines TRBV3-1 with TRBJ2-3; D unresolved. Germline V gene lookup returns CDR1 LGHDT and CDR2 YNNKEL (reference sequence). V lost 4 bases and J lost 1, with 15 bases in between. CDR3 length: 16 amino acids.